A single sample is the source of the 9 T cell receptor beta chains below, sequenced in a study of T cell repertoires in cytomegalovirus infection (dated by TCRdb to about 2019). The intended sense of this specimen's treatment or condition label: in vitro stimulation with specific CMV peptide epitopes to enrich CMV-specific T cells. Antigens for these TCRs are unknown. The sequencing machine was an Illumina HiSeq 1500. In TCRdb, the public reads were trimmed at Q25 with fastp and aligned with MiXCR, with productive beta chains retained. Each record represents a unique CDR3 protein, reported with the most common genes and DNA among its rows. This sample gives approximately 300,000 distinct CDR3 sequences in total; approximately 32% of them show up just once. Of the sample, around 20% falls within the top ten clones. The specimen comprised cultured PBMCs, sampled from culture after CMV antigen stimulation. Receptors originate from a human donor in good health (CMV status not recorded). Some clones in this sample may be carry-over from other donors' samples.

V gene TRBV11-2 combines with J gene TRBJ2-7, with D perhaps being TRBD1 or TRBD2 (6 bases each). The V gene's germline CDR1 is SGHAT and CDR2 FQNNGV. V was trimmed by 0 bases and J by 7 bases, leaving 16 bases between them. The CDR3 is 15 amino acids. This chain's CDR3 is CASSLEPGAVREQYF. The CDR3 DNA reads as TGTGCCAGCAGCTTAGAGCCGGGGGCTGTGAGGGAGCAGTACTTC.

This clonotype appeared a few times. The chain is built from TRBV6-2 or TRBV6-3 and TRBJ1-1, with 10 nucleotides matching TRBD1. V was clipped by 6 bases and J by 5 bases; unmatched bases: 3. Looked up from germline, CDR1 is MNHEY and CDR2 is SVGEGT. The CDR3 sequence is 13 residues long. The CDR3: CASRRTGGTEAFF. CDR3 DNA: TGTGCCAGCAGGAGGACAGGGGGTACTGAAGCTTTCTTT.

The V call is TRBV25-1, the J call TRBJ2-5, with a weak D call TRBD2 (5 bases). This CDR3 spans 11 amino acids. Germline-derived CDR1 and CDR2 are MGHDK and SYGVNS. V lost 8 bases, J lost 5 bases, and 9 bases lay in between. DNA for the CDR3: TGTGCCAGCCAAACGGGGGAGACCCAGTACTTC. Translated, it gives CASQTGETQYF.

This clonotype has more than one count but fewer than ten. The rearrangement joins TRBV20-1 to TRBJ2-5; 8 bases match TRBD2. CDR1 is DFQATT, CDR2 SNEGSKA, per germline (reference sequence). J was trimmed by 0 bases and V by 1 base; bases with no gene match: 13. CDR3 length: 18 residues. Here the CDR3 reads CSARGLGSLRGDQETQYF. The CDR3 DNA sequence: TGCAGTGCTAGAGGGCTAGGGTCCTTGCGGGGGGACCAAGAGACCCAGTACTTC.

The table lists this clonotype with many counts. V and J are TRBV7-2 and TRBJ2-3, with 12 bases identical to TRBD2. With 4 bases clipped from V and 0 bases from J, the junction kept 5 bases outside the gene matches. The CDR3 runs to 17 residues. Germline CDR1 SGHTA, CDR2 FQGNSA. CDR3 in DNA: TGTGCCAGCAGCTCCCGGACTAGCGGGGCCAGCACAGATACGCAGTATTTT. Amino acids: CASSSRTSGASTDTQYF.

V gene TRBV18 combines with J gene TRBJ1-1; no firm D call. This CDR3 contains 15 residues. The V gene's germline CDR1 is KGHSH and CDR2 LQKENI. The germline V and J ends were trimmed by 3 bases and 3 bases, with 14 bases remaining between them. Here the CDR3 reads CASSPGSWDYTEAFF. As DNA, the CDR3 is TGTGCCAGCTCACCCGGGAGTTGGGATTACACTGAAGCTTTCTTT.

The chain joins TRBV20-1 to TRBJ1-6, with TRBD1 as a possible D gene (5 bases). The V gene's germline CDR1 is DFQATT and CDR2 SNEGSKA (reference sequence). CDR3 length equals 14 residues. The ends were cut back, 2 bases at V and 6 bases at J, with 11 bases in the middle. DNA for the CDR3: TGCAGTGCTAGACGGGGCGCCGTTAATTCACCCCTCCACTTT. Its protein product is CSARRGAVNSPLHF.

This clonotype was observed a handful of times. This sequence joins TRBV25-1 and TRBJ1-2; D is uncertain. This CDR3 comprises 14 residues. Germline assignment: CDR1 MGHDK and CDR2 SYGVNS. V lost 1 base, J lost 3 bases, and 9 bases lay in between. CDR3 in DNA: TGTGCCAGCAGTGAATTTCCAGACGACTATGGCTACACCTTC. Protein product: CASSEFPDDYGYTF.

This chain joins TRBV7-6 and TRBJ1-2; perhaps TRBD1 as D (6 bases). The CDR3 runs to 15 residues. V lost 5 bases and J lost 6, with 19 bases in between. CDR1 and CDR2 (germline): SGHVS, FNYEAQ. CDR3 amino acids: CASSPGVSRGDGYTF. CDR3 nucleotides: TGTGCCAGCAGCCCGGGAGTATCCAGGGGCGATGGCTACACCTTC.